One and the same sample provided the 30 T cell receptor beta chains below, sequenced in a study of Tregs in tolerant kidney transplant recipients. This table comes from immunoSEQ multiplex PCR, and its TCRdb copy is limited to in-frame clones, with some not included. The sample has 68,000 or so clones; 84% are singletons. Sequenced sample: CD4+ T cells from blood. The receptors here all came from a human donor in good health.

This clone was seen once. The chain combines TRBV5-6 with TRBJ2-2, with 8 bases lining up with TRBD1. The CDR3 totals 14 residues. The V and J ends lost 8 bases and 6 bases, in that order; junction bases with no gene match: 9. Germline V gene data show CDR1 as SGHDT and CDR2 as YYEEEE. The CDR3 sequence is CASSSGGVPGELFF. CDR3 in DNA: TGTGCCAGTTCATCAGGGGGCGTCCCCGGGGAGCTGTTTTTT.

The DNA of the CDR3 is TGTGCCAGCAGCTTCGTACTAGCGGACACAGATACGCAGTATTTT. It yields the protein CASSFVLADTDTQYF. The V call is TRBV5-4, the J call TRBJ2-3, with 8 bases identical to TRBD2. The CDR3 is 15 residues long. The V gene end was trimmed by 2 bases and the J gene end by 2 bases; junction bases not matched to a gene: 4. CDR1 and CDR2 from the germline V gene are SGHNT and YYREEE (reference sequence).

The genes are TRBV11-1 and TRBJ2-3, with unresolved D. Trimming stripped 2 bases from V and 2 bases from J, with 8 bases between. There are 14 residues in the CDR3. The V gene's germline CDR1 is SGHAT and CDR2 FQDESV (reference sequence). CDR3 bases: TGTGCCAGCAGCTTACGGCAGGCCACAGATACGCAGTATTTT. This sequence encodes CASSLRQATDTQYF.

The CDR3 DNA sequence: TGTGCCAGCTCACCAAGTTCCCATTTAGGCAATCAGCCCCAGCATTTT. The encoded protein is CASSPSSHLGNQPQHF. This sequence joins TRBV18 and TRBJ1-5; D not certain. Germline V CDR1 and CDR2: KGHSH, LQKENI. V was cut by 2 bases and J by 2 bases, with 13 bases left in between. The CDR3 has 16 amino acids.

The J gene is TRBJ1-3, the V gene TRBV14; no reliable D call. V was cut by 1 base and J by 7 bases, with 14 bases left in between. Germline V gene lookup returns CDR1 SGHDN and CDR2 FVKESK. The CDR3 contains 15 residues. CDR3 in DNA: TGTGCCAGCAGCCAAGGGGCGGGAGAGAGTAACACCATATATTTT. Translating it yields CASSQGAGESNTIYF.

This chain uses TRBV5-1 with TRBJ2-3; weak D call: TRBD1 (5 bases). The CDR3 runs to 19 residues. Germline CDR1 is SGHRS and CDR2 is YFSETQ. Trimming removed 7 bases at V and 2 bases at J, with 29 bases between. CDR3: CASHRGWGPGADLTDTQYF. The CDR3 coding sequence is TGCGCCAGCCACAGAGGTTGGGGCCCTGGTGCTGATCTCACAGATACGCAGTATTTT. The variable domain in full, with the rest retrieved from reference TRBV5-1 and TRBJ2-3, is KAGVTQTPRYLIKTRGQQVTLSCSPISGHRSVSWYQQTPGQGLQFLFEYFSETQRNKGNFPGRFSGRQFSNSRSEMNVSTLELGDSALYLCASHRGWGPGADLTDTQYFGPGTRLTVL.

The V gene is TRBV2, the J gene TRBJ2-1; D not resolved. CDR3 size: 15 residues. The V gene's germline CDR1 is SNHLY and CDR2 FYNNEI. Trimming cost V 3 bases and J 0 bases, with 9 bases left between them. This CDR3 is CASSENSPSYNEQFF. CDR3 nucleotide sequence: TGTGCCAGCAGTGAGAACTCACCCTCCTACAATGAGCAGTTCTTC.

The CDR3 protein is CASSWTGGMNTEAFF. Written as DNA, the CDR3 is TGCGCCAGCAGCTGGACAGGGGGGATGAACACTGAAGCTTTCTTT. The rearrangement links TRBV5-1 to TRBJ1-1, with 10 nucleotides matching TRBD1. Per germline, CDR1 SGHRS and CDR2 YFSETQ. The CDR3 totals 15 residues. The V segment lost 3 bases and the J segment 0 bases; nucleotides outside the gene matches: 2. Combining the CDR3 with reference TRBV5-1 and TRBJ1-1 gives the whole variable domain KAGVTQTPRYLIKTRGQQVTLSCSPISGHRSVSWYQQTPGQGLQFLFEYFSETQRNKGNFPGRFSGRQFSNSRSEMNVSTLELGDSALYLCASSWTGGMNTEAFFGQGTRLTVV.

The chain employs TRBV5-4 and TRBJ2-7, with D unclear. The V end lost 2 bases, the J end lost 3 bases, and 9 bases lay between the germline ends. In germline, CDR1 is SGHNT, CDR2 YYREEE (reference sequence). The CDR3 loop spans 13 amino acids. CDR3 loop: CASSFVENYEQYF. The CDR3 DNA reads TGTGCCAGCAGCTTCGTAGAAAACTACGAGCAGTACTTC.

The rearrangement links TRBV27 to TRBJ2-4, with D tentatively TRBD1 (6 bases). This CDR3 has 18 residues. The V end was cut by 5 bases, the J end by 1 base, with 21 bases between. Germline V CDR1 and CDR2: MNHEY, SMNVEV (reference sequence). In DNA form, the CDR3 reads TGTGCCAGCAGTCCTCACCCCCTACAGGGTCTGGCCAAAAACATTCAGTACTTC. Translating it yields CASSPHPLQGLAKNIQYF.

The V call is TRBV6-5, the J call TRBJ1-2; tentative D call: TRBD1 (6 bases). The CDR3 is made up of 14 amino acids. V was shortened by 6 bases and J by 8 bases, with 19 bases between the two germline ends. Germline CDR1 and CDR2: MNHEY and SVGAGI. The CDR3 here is CASSPRQAPLGYTF. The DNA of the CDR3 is TGTGCCAGCAGCCCCCGACAGGCTCCCTTAGGCTACACCTTC.

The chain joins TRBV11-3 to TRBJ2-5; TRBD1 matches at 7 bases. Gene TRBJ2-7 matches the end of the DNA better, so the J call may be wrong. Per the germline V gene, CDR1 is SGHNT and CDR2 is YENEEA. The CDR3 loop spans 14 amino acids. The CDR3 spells CASSPTPGGYEQYF. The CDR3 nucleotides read TGTGCCAGCTCTCCCACTCCAGGGGGTTACGAGCAGTACTTC.

The DNA of the CDR3 is TGTGCCAGCAGCTCATCCCTAGCGGGAGAGGAAGAGACCCAGTACTTC. It specifies CASSSSLAGEEETQYF. J is TRBJ2-5 and V is TRBV11-2; the match to TRBD2 covers 10 bases. CDR1 is SGHAT and CDR2 is FQNNGV in the germline V gene. This CDR3 has 16 amino acids. Trimming took 4 bases from V and 3 from J; bases not matched to a gene: 8.

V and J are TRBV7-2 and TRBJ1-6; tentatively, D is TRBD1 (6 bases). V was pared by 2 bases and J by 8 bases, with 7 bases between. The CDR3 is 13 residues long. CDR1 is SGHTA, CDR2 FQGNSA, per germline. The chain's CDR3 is CASSLHRDSPLHF. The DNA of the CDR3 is TGTGCCAGCAGCTTACACAGGGATTCACCCCTCCACTTT.

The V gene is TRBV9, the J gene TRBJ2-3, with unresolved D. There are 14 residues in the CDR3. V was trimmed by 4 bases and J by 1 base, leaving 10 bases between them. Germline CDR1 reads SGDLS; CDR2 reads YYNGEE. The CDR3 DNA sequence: TGTGCCAGCAGCTCCCGCCCGGGCACAGATACGCAGTATTTT. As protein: CASSSRPGTDTQYF.

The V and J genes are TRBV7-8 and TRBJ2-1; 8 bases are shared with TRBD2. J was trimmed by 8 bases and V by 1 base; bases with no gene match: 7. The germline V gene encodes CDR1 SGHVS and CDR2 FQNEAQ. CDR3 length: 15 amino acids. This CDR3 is CASSLVAGGGYEQFF. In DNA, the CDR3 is TGTGCCAGCAGCTTAGTGGCGGGAGGTGGCTATGAGCAGTTCTTC.

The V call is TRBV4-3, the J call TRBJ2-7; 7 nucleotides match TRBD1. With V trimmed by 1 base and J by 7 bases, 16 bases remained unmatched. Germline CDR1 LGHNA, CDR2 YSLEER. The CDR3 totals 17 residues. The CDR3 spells CASSQGYFGGQLREQYF. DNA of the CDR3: TGCGCCAGCAGCCAAGGGTATTTTGGGGGACAGCTTCGGGAGCAGTACTTC.

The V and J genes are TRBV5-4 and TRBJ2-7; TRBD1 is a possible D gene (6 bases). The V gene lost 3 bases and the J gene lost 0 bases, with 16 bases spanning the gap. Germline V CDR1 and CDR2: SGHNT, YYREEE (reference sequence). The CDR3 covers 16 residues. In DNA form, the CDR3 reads TGTGCCAGCAGCTCCCAGGGGCAGCGGCTCTCCTACGAGCAGTACTTC. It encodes CASSSQGQRLSYEQYF.

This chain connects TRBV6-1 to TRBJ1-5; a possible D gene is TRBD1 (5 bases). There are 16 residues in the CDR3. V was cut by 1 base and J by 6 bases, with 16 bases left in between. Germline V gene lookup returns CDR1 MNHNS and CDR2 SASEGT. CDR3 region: CASSEERRGVGQPQHF. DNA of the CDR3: TGTGCCAGCAGTGAAGAGAGACGGGGGGTTGGTCAGCCCCAGCATTTT.

The CDR3 DNA sequence: TGTGCCAGCAGCCTCGCCCGGACCGGGGAGCTGTTTTTT. Encoded protein: CASSLARTGELFF. The rearrangement joins TRBV5-4 to TRBJ2-2; D gene uncertain. V lost 4 bases, J lost 5 bases, and 9 bases lay in between. In germline, CDR1 is SGHNT, CDR2 YYREEE (reference sequence). The CDR3 length is 13 residues.

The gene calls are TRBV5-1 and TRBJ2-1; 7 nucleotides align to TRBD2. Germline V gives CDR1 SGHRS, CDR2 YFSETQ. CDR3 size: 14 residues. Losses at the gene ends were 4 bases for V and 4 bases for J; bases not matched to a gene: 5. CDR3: CASSPSGTYNEQFF. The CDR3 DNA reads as TGCGCCAGCAGCCCGAGCGGGACTTACAATGAGCAGTTCTTC.

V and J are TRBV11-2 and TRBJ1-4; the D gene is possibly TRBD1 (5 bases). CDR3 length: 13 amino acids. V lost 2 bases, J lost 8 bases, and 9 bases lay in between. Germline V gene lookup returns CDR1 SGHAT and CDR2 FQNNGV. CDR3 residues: CASSLLRDEKLFF. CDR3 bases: TGTGCCAGCAGCTTATTGAGGGACGAAAAACTGTTTTTT.

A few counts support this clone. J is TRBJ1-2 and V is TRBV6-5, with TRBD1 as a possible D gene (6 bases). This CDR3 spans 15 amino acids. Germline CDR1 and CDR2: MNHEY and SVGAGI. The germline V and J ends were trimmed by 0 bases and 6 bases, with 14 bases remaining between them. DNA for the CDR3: TGTGCCAGCAGTTACTCGAGGACAGCAAGGGATGGCTACACCTTC. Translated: CASSYSRTARDGYTF.

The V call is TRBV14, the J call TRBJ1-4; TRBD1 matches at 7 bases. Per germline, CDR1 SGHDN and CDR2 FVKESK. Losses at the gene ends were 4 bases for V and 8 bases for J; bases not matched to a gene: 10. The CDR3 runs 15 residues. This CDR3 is CASSLLQGSEEKLFF. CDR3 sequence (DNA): TGTGCCAGCAGCCTTTTACAGGGGTCCGAGGAAAAACTGTTTTTT.

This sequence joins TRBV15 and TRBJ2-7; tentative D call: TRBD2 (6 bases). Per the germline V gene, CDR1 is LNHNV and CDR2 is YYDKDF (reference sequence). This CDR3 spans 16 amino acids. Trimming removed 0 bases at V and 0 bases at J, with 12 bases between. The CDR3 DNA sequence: TGTGCCACCAGCAGAGAACCCAGCGGGTACTCCTACGAGCAGTACTTC. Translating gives CATSREPSGYSYEQYF.

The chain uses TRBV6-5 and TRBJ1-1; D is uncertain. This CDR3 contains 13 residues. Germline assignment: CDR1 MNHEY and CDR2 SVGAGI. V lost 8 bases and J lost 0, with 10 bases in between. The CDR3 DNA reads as TGTGCCAGCTGGGGTGTCGTGAACACTGAAGCTTTCTTT. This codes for CASWGVVNTEAFF.

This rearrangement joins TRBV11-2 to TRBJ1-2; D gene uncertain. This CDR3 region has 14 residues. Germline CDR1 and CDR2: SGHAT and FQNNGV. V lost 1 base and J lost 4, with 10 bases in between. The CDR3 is CASSLGQASYGYTF. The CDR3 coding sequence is TGTGCCAGCAGCTTAGGTCAGGCCTCCTATGGCTACACCTTC.

In nucleotides, the CDR3 is TGTGCCAGCAGCCGGACACGGGATCAGCCCCAGCATTTT. Its translation: CASSRTRDQPQHF. V usage is TRBV7-2 and J usage is TRBJ1-5; possibly TRBD1 for D (5 bases). The V and J ends lost 5 bases and 5 bases respectively, with 10 bases between them. This CDR3 has 13 amino acids. CDR1 and CDR2 from the germline V gene are SGHTA and FQGNSA.

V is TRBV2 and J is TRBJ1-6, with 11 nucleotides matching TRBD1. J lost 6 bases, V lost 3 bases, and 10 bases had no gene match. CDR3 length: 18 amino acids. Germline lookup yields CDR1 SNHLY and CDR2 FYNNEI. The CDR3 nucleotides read TGTGCCAGCAGTGACCCTCGGGGGGACAGGGGGACTAATTCACCCCTCCACTTT. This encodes CASSDPRGDRGTNSPLHF.

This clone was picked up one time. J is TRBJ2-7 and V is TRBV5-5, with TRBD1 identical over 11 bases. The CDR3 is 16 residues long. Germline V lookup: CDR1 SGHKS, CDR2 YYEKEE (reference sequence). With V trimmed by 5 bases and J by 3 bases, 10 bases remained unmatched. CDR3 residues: CASRAGQGATIYEQYF. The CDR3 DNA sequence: TGTGCCAGCAGGGCTGGACAGGGGGCAACTATCTACGAGCAGTACTTC.